This entry is about one T cell receptor beta chain. Its specificity is not known. This sample was taken from a study of cytomegalovirus exposure and HLA in healthy donors. Background on the study: The Caucasian-associated ancestry cluster contained 65% to 85% of the 300 to 450 genotyped donors.

Study-wide results and caveats: One variant, a missense change in DCLRE1C, was linked in a later analysis to TCR beta V- and J-gene trimming.

The trim removed 0 bases at V and 4 bases at J, leaving 2 bases unmatched. CDR1 is SGHNT and CDR2 is YYREEE in the germline V gene (reference sequence). This CDR3 contains 15 residues. PCR used 60 Vbeta primers and 13 Jbeta primers. Assay: immunoSEQ multiplex PCR; the TCRdb copy retains only in-frame clones and omits some. The sample holds 150,000 to 200,000 clones, around three quarters seen once. The specimen was PBMCs. The chain has TRBV5-4 and TRBJ2-3, with 10 positions matching TRBD2. The sequence came from a young woman in good health and CMV-seropositive. For the CDR3, the DNA is TGTGCCAGCAGCTTGGCTAGCGGGAGAGCAGATACGCAGTATTTT. The encoded protein is CASSLASGRADTQYF.